The T cell receptor beta chain described here comes from a study of T cell changes during pregnancy in multiple sclerosis. The table lists this clone with a count of one. Sequenced by immunoSEQ multiplex PCR; TCRdb stores in-frame clones only, minus some. The sample lists about 60,000 clones; about 92% were seen once. The CDR3 covers 13 residues. Between the trimmed V and J ends, which lost 3 bases and 3 bases, there was a span of 9 bases. The germline gives CDR1 SGHNT, CDR2 YENEEA. V usage is TRBV11-3 and J usage is TRBJ2-7; a weak D match, TRBD2 (6 bases). The sample was peripheral blood, taken in the first trimester of pregnancy. This receptor was taken from a female donor with multiple sclerosis, enrolled in a pregnancy study. CDR3 nucleotide sequence: TGTGCCAGCAGCTTCCCCGGGAGCTACGAGCAGTACTTC. This codes for CASSFPGSYEQYF.